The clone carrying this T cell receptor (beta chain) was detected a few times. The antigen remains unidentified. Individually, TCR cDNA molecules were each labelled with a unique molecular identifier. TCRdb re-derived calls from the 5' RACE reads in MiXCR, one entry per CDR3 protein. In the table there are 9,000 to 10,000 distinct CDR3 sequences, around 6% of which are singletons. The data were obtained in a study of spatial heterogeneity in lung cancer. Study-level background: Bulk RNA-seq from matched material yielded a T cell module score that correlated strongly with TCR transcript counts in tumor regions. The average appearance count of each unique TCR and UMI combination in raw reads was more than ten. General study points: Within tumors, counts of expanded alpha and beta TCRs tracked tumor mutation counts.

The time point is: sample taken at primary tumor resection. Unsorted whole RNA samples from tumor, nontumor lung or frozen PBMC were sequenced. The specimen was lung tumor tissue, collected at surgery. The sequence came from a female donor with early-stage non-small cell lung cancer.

The CDR3 is CASIRSGGASSGANVLTF. The CDR3 region has the DNA TGTGCCAGCATTAGGAGCGGGGGGGCCTCCTCTGGGGCCAACGTCCTGACTTTC. The chain employs TRBV28 and TRBJ2-6; TRBD2 matches 10 bases. Germline trimming cut 7 bases from V and 0 bases from J; bases unmatched to any gene: 9. In germline, CDR1 is MDHEN, CDR2 SYDVKM. The CDR3 is 18 residues long.